This T cell receptor beta chain was recorded in a study of vaccination effects on CD4 cells after COVID-19. Culture proceeded for roughly ten days, and CD4+ T cells were then isolated. Either the mRNA-1273 or the BNT162b2 vaccine was given to participants as two doses. The repertoire was sequenced with immunoSEQ multiplex PCR; TCRdb's copy has only in-frame clones and lacks some. The sample lists approximately 47,000 clones, roughly 72% seen once, with about 6.7% in the top ten. Of note for this clone: The antigen remains undetermined.

The germline gives CDR1 SNHLY, CDR2 FYNNEI. V lost 5 bases, J lost 4 bases, and 3 bases stayed unmatched. The CDR3 spans 14 residues. The J gene is TRBJ2-1, the V gene TRBV2; 9 bases agree with TRBD2. Sequenced material: CD4+ T cells from PBMCs cultured without peptide, taken after COVID-19 vaccination. This receptor was taken from a human donor who received a COVID-19 vaccine. The CDR3 spells CASSQTSGYNEQFF. The DNA for the CDR3 is TGTGCCAGCAGTCAGACTAGCGGATACAATGAGCAGTTCTTC.